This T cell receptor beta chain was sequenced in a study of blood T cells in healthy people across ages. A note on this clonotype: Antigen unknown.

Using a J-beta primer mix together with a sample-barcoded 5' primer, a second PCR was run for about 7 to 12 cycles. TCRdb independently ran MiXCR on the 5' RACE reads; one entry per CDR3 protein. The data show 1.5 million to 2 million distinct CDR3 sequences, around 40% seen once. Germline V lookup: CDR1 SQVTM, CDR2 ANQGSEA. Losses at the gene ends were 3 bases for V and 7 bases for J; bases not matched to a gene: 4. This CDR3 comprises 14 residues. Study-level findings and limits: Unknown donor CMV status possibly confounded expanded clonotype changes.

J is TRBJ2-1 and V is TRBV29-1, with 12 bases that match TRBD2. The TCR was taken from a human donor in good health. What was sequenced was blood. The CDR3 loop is CSVDLLAGGNEQFF. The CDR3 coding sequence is TGCAGCGTTGATTTACTAGCGGGGGGTAATGAGCAGTTCTTC.